There are a few counts of the clone carrying this TCR beta chain. The sample comes from a study of blood T cells in healthy people across ages. Per the germline V gene, CDR1 is SGHRS and CDR2 is YFSETQ. CDR3 length: 15 residues. The V gene end was trimmed by 0 bases and the J gene end by 4 bases; junction bases not matched to a gene: 4. Through a sample-barcoded 5' primer and a J-beta primer mix, a second PCR was run for roughly 7 to 12 cycles. A template-switch adaptor with 12 random nucleotides tagged each cDNA molecule. A single record per CDR3 protein comes from TCRdb applying MiXCR to the 5' RACE reads. The table lists about 650,000 distinct CDR3 sequences, around 32% of them singletons, with 15% to 19% in the top ten.

Input material: blood. The receptor was derived from an elderly woman in good health. The gene calls are TRBV5-1 and TRBJ1-2, with 9 bases matching TRBD1. The chain's CDR3 is CASSLGGQGIYGYTF. The DNA for the CDR3 is TGCGCCAGCAGCTTGGGGGGACAGGGCATCTATGGCTACACCTTC.